The rows below give T cell receptor beta chains drawn from one sample of a study of CD8 T cells in Susac syndrome. Each CDR3 protein is one row after TCRdb ran MiXCR on the immunoSEQ multiplex PCR reads. Here the sample spans 84,000 or so distinct CDR3 sequences, 95% being singletons. Material: CD8+ T cells from PBMCs. The receptors were gathered from a human donor with Susac syndrome. CDR3s include the opening cysteine and the closing phenylalanine or tryptophan. A D gene is named only where the DNA matches it firmly. Only some rows state a clone size, as once, few, many or a class for expanded clones.

CASSQGADGYTF | TGTGCCAGCAGCCAGGGGGCGGATGGCTACACCTTC | TRBD1 | TRBJ1-2 | TRBV12-3/TRBV12-4 | .
CASSIGQGEQPQHF | TGTGCCAGCAGCATTGGACAGGGAGAACAGCCCCAGCATTTT | TRBD1 | TRBJ1-5 | TRBV7-2 | .
CASSLSGTPNYGYTF | TGTGCCAGCAGCTTAAGCGGGACACCTAACTATGGCTACACCTTC | . | TRBJ1-2 | TRBV13 | once
CSVAAGGTEQYF | TGCAGCGTTGCCGCGGGAGGTACCGAGCAGTACTTC | TRBD2 | TRBJ2-7 | TRBV29-1 | .
CASSITGTPTEQYF | TGTGCCAGCAGTATTACCGGGACCCCTACCGAGCAGTACTTC | . | TRBJ2-7 | TRBV28 | .
CASSSGLNEQFF | TGTGCCAGTAGCAGCGGGTTAAATGAGCAGTTCTTC | . | TRBJ2-1 | TRBV19 | .
CASSENDRGAEGEKLFF | TGTGCCAGCAGTGAGAATGATCGGGGGGCGGAGGGTGAAAAACTGTTTTTT | . | TRBJ1-4 | TRBV12-3/TRBV12-4 | .
CAISFGGQDTGTSGRETYNEQFF | TGTGCCATCAGTTTTGGGGGACAGGATACCGGGACTAGCGGGAGGGAGACCTACAATGAGCAGTTCTTC | TRBD2 | TRBJ2-1 | TRBV10-3 | .
CASSLTSGVETQYF | TGTGCCAGCAGCCTGACTAGCGGGGTAGAGACCCAGTACTTC | TRBD2 | TRBJ2-5 | TRBV3-1 | .
CSAVGQGIAEAFF | TGCAGTGCCGTCGGACAGGGAATAGCTGAAGCTTTCTTT | TRBD1 | TRBJ1-1 | TRBV20-1 | .
CATTRSGHPFSSYTF | TGTGCCACCACGAGGTCGGGACACCCTTTCTCGAGCTACACCTTC | . | TRBJ1-2 | TRBV15 | .
CASSPQMNTEAFF | TGTGCCAGTAGTCCTCAGATGAACACTGAAGCTTTCTTT | . | TRBJ1-1 | TRBV19 | few
CASWNGRIDEQFF | TGTGCCAGCTGGAACGGGAGGATCGATGAGCAGTTCTTC | TRBD2 | TRBJ2-1 | TRBV7-2 | .
CASSLEVIQETQYF | TGCGCCAGCAGCTTGGAGGTAATCCAAGAGACCCAGTACTTC | . | TRBJ2-5 | TRBV5-1 | .
CASSPLTSASSYEQYF | TGTGCCAGCAGCCCCTTAACTAGCGCGAGCTCCTACGAGCAGTACTTC | TRBD2 | TRBJ2-7 | TRBV12-3/TRBV12-4 | .
CSVTGDDYGYTF | TGCAGCGTTACAGGGGATGACTATGGCTACACCTTC | TRBD1 | TRBJ1-2 | TRBV29-1 | once
CASSQGAGRASGNTIYF | TGTGCCAGCAGCCAAGGTGCAGGGAGAGCCTCTGGAAACACCATATATTTT | . | TRBJ1-3 | TRBV3-1 | .
CASSLVGTGANVLTF | TGTGCCAGCAGTCTAGTGGGGACTGGGGCCAACGTCCTGACTTTC | . | TRBJ2-6 | TRBV28 | .
CASSLGDDWSYNEQFF | TGCGCCAGCAGCTTGGGGGACGACTGGTCCTACAATGAGCAGTTCTTC | . | TRBJ2-1 | TRBV5-1 | .
CASSLARRGRTDTQYF | TGTGCCAGCAGTTTAGCGCGAAGGGGGAGGACAGATACGCAGTATTTT | . | TRBJ2-3 | TRBV12-3/TRBV12-4 | .
CSVVATGIVGYTF | TGCAGCGTTGTTGCGACAGGGATCGTTGGCTACACCTTC | TRBD1 | TRBJ1-2 | TRBV29-1 | .
CASSQDALGGQTQYF | TGCGCCAGCAGCCAAGATGCCCTTGGTGGGCAGACCCAGTACTTC | . | TRBJ2-5 | TRBV4-1 | .
CSVEEGPGANVLTF | TGCAGCGTTGAAGAAGGCCCTGGGGCCAACGTCCTGACTTTC | . | TRBJ2-6 | TRBV29-1 | once
CASSWGASGPQHF | TGTGCCAGCAGTTGGGGGGCCTCGGGGCCCCAGCATTTT | . | TRBJ1-5 | TRBV12-3/TRBV12-4 | .
CASLTDNEQFF | TGTGCCAGCTTGACAGATAATGAGCAGTTCTTC | . | TRBJ2-1 | TRBV2 | .
CASSQEVPPTHEQYF | TGTGCCAGCAGCCAAGAGGTCCCCCCGACTCACGAGCAGTACTTC | . | TRBJ2-7 | TRBV3-1 | .
CASSPGDSDEQYF | TGTGCCAGCAGCCCGGGGGACAGCGACGAGCAGTACTTC | . | TRBJ2-7 | TRBV9 | .